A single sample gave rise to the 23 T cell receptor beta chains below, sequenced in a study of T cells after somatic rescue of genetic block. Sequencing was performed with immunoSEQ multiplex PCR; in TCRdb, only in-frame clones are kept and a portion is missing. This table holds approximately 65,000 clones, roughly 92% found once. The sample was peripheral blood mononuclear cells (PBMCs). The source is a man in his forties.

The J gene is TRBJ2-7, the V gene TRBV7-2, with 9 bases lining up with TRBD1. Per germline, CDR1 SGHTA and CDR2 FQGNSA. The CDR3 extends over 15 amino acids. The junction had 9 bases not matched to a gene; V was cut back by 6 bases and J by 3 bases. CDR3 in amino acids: CASRTWGQGDYEQYF. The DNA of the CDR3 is TGTGCCAGCAGGACATGGGGACAGGGCGACTACGAGCAGTACTTC.

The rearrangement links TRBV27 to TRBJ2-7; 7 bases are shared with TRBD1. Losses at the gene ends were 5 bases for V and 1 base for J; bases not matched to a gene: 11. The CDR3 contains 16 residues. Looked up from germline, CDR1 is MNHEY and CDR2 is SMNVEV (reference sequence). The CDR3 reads CASSDTRGRGSYEQYF. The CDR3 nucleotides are TGTGCCAGCAGTGACACTAGGGGGCGCGGGTCCTACGAGCAGTACTTC.

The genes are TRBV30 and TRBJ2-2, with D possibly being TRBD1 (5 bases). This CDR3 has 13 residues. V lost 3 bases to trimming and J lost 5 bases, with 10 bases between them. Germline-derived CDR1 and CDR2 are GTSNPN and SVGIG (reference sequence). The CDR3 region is CAWRGLGTGELFF. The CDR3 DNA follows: TGTGCCTGGAGGGGGCTAGGGACCGGGGAGCTGTTTTTT. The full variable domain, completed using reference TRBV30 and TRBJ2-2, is SQTIHQWPATLVQPVGSPLSLECTVEGTSNPNLYWYRQAAGRGLQLLFYSVGIGQISSEVPQNLSASRPQDRQFILSSKKLLLSDSGFYLCAWRGLGTGELFFGEGSRLTVL.

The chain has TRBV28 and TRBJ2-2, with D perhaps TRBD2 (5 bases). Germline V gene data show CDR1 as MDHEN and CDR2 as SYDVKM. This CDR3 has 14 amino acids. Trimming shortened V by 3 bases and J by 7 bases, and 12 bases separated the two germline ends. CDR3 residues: CASSLTGYYGELFF. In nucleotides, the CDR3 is TGTGCCAGCAGTTTGACGGGGTATTACGGGGAGCTGTTTTTT.

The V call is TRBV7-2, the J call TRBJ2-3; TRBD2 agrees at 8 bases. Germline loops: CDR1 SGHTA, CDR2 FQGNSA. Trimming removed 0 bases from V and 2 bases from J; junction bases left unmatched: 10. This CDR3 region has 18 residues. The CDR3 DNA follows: TGTGCCAGCAGCTTAGCGAGAGGAGCGGGGGCCATCACAGATACGCAGTATTTT. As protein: CASSLARGAGAITDTQYF.

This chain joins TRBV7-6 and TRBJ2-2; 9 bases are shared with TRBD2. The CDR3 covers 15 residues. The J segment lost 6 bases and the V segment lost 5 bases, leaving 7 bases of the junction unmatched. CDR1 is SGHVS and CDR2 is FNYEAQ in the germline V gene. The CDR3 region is CASSQAGGIPGELFF. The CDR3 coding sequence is TGTGCCAGCAGCCAAGCGGGAGGTATCCCCGGGGAGCTGTTTTTT.

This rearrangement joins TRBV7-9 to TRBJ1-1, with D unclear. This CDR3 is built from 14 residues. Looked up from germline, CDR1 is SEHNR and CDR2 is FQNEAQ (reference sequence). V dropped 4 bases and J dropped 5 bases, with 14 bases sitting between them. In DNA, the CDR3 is TGTGCCAGCAGCTCACCTGGCGGCTTTACTGAAGCTTTCTTT. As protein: CASSSPGGFTEAFF.

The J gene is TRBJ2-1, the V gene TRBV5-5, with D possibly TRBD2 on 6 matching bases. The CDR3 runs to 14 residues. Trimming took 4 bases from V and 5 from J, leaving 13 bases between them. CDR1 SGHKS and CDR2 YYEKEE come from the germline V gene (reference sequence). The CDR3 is CASSGSGLHNEQFF. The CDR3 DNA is TGTGCCAGCAGCGGCTCGGGACTTCACAATGAGCAGTTCTTC.

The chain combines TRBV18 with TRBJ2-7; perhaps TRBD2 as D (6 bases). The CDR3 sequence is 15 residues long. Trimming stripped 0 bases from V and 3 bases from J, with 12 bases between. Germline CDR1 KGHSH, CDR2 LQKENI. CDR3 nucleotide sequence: TGTGCCAGCTCACCACCGGGCGGGGCCCTCTACGAGCAGTACTTC. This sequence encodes CASSPPGGALYEQYF.

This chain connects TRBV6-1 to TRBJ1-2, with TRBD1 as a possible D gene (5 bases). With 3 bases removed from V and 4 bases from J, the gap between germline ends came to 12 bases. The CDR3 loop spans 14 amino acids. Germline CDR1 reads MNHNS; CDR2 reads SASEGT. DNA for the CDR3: TGTGCCAGCAGTGAGGGGGTCTATGGCTATGGCTACACCTTC. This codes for CASSEGVYGYGYTF.

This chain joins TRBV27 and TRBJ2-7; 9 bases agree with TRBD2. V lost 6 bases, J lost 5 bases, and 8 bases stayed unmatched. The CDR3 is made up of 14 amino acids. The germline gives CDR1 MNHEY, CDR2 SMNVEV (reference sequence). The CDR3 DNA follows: TGTGCCAGCAGCCCGGGGACTAGCAGCGACGAGCAGTACTTC. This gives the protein CASSPGTSSDEQYF.

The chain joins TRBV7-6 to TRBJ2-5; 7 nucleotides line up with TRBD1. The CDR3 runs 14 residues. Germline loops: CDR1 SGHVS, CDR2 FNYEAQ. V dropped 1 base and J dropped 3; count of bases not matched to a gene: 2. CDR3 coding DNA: TGTGCCAGCAGCTTAGTGGGACAGAAAGAGACCCAGTACTTC. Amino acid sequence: CASSLVGQKETQYF.

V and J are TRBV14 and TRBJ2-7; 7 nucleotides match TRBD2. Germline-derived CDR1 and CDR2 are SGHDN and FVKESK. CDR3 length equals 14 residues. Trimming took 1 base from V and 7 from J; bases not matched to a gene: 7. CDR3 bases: TGTGCCAGCAGCCAAGCTAGCGGATATTGGGAGCAGTACTTC. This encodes CASSQASGYWEQYF.

The CDR3 nucleotides read TGTGCCAGCAGTTTAGAGGGCATGAACACTGAAGCTTTCTTT. It is translated as CASSLEGMNTEAFF. J is TRBJ1-1 and V is TRBV27, with D uncertain. Trimming took off 2 bases at V and 0 bases at J, with 7 bases between the two ends. The CDR3 has 14 residues. Germline CDR1 is MNHEY and CDR2 is SMNVEV (reference sequence).

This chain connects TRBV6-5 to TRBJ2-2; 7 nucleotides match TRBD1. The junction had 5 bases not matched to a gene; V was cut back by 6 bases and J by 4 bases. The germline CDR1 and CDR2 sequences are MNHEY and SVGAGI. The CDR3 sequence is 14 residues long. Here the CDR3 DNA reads TGTGCCAGCAGGATGACAGGGCCCACCGGGGAGCTGTTTTTT. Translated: CASRMTGPTGELFF.

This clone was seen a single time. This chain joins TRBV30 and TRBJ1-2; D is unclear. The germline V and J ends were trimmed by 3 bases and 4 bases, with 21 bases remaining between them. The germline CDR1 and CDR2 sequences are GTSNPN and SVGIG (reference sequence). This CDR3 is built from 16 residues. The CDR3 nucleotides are TGTGCCTGGAGGAAACCCGGGAGCAAGGGTAGCTATGGCTACACCTTC. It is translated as CAWRKPGSKGSYGYTF.

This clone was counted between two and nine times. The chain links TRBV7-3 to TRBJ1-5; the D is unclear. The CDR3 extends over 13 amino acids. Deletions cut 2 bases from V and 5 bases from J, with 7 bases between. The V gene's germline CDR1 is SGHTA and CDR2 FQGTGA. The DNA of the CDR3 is TGTGCCAGCAGCTTAGGGGTCCATCAGCCCCAGCATTTT. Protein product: CASSLGVHQPQHF. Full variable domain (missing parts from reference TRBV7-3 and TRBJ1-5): GAGVSQTPSNKVTEKGKYVELRCDPISGHTALYWYRQSLGQGPEFLIYFQGTGAADDSGLPNDRFFAVRPEGSVSTLKIQRTERGDSAVYLCASSLGVHQPQHFGDGTRLSIL.

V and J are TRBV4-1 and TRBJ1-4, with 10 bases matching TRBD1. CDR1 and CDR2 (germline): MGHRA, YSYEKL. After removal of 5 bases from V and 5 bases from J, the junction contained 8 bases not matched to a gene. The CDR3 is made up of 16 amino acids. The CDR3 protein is CASSSSDRGLNEKLFF. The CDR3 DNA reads TGCGCCAGCAGCTCCTCCGACAGGGGGCTGAATGAAAAACTGTTTTTT.

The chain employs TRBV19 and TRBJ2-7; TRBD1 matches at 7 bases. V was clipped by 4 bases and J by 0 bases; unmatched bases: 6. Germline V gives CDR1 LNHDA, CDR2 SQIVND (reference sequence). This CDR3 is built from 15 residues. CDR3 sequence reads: CASSTSTGSSYEQYF. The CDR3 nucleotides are TGTGCCAGTAGTACCTCGACAGGGAGCTCCTACGAGCAGTACTTC.

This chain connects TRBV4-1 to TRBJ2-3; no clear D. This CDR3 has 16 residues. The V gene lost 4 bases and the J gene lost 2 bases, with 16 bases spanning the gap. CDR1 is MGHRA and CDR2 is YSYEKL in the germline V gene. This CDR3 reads CASSRRPTASTDTQYF. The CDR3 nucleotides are TGCGCCAGCAGCCGCCGCCCAACCGCATCCACAGATACGCAGTATTTT.

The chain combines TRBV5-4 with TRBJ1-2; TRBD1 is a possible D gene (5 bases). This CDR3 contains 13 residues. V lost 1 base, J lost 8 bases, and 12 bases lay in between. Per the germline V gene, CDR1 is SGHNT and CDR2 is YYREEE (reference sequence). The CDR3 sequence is CASSLRGLDGYTF. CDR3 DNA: TGTGCCAGCAGCTTGCGGGGGTTAGACGGCTACACCTTC.

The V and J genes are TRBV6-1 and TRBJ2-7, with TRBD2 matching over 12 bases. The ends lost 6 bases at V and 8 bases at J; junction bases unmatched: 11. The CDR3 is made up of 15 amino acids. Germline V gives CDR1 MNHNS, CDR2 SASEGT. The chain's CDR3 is CASRTSGGSGSKQYF. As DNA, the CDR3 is TGTGCCAGCAGGACTAGCGGGGGATCAGGCTCCAAGCAGTACTTC.

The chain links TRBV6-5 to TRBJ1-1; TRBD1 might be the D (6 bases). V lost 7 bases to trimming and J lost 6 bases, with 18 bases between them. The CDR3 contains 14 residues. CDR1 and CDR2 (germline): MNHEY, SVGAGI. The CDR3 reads CASTGRGAQAEAFF. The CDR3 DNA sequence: TGTGCCAGCACTGGGAGGGGGGCACAAGCTGAAGCTTTCTTT.